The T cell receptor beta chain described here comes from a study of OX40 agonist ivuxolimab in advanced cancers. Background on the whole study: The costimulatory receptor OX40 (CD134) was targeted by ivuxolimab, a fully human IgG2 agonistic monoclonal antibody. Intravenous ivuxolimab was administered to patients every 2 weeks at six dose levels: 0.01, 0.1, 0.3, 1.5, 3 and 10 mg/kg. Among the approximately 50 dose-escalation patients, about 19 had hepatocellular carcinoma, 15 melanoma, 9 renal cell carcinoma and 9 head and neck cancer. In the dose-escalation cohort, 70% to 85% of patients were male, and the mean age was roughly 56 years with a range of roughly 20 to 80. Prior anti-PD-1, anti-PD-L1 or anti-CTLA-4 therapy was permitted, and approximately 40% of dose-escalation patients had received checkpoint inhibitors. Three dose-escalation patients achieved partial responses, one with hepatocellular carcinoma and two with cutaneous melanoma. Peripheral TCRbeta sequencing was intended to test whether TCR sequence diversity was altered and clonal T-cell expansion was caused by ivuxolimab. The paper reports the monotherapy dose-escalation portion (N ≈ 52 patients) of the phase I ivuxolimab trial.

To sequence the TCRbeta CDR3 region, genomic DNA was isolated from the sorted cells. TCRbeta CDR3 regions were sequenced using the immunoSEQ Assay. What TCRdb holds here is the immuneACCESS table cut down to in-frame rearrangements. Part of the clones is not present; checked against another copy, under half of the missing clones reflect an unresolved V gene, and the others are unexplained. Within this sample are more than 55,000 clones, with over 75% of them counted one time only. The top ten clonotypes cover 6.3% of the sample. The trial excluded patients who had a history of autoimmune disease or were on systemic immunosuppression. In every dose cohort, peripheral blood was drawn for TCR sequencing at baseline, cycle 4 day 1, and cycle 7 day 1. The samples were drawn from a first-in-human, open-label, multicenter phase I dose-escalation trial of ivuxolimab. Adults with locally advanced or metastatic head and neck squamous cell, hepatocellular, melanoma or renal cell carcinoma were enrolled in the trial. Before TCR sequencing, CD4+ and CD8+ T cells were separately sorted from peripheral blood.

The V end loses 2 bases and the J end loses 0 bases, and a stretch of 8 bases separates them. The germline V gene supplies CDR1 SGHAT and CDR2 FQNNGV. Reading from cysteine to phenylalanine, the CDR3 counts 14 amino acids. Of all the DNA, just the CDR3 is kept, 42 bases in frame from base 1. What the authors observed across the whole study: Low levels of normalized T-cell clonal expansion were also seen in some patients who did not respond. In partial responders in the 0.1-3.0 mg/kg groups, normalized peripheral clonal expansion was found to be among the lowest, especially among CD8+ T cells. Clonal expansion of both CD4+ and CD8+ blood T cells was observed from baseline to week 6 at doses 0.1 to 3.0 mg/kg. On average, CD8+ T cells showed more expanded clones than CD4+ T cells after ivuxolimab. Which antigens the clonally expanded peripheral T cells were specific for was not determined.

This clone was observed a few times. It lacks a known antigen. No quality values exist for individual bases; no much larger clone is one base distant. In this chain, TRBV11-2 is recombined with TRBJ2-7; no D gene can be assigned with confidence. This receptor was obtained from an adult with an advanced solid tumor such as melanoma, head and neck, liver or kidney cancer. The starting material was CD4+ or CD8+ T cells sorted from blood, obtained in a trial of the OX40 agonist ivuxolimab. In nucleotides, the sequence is TGTGCCAGCAGCTTATCCCGCAACTCCTACGAGCAGTACTTC. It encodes CASSLSRNSYEQYF.